This TCR beta chain was identified during a study of blood T cell repertoires in COVID-19 (TCRdb year 2020). Turning to the overall study: Samples from collaborators originated in the United States, Italy and Spain and spanned both the acute and convalescent phases of COVID-19. The material from the prospective study consisted of cDNA or gDNA derived from T cells, B-cell-depleted T cells, or PBMCs. Deeply sampled blood TCRbeta repertoires from subjects exposed to, actively infected with, or recovered from COVID-19 were included in the dataset. The repertoires were released in a freely available public database meant as a resource for research on the immune response to SARS-CoV-2. The samples were drawn from the first 160 participants of the ongoing ImmuneRACE study and from about 1,200 subjects provided by 6 global collaborators. Sample metadata almost always included a de-identified subject ID, COVID-19 status, age in years and sex. Where HLA class I and class II types were available, the types were taken from metadata supplied by the sample provider, not from assay-based typing. The paper as a whole reports these results and caveats: The amount of clinical and demographic metadata varied by source and participant and was provided uncurated.

Each collaborating institution followed its own protocols to collect whole blood in K2EDTA tubes. For TCRbeta analysis, collaborators shipped samples as frozen whole blood, isolated PBMCs, or DNA extracted from either of those sample types. TCRbeta CDR3 regions were amplified from genomic DNA using the immunoSEQ Assay, a bias-controlled multiplex PCR. For the original study's pipeline: The number of nucleated cells in each sample was estimated by amplification of reference gene primers within the assay. To quantify the absolute abundance of each unique TCRbeta CDR3 rearrangement, sequence reads were collapsed and filtered. Productive Simpson clonality was computed per sample as the square root of Simpson's diversity index over productive rearrangements. TCRdb limited this immuneACCESS table to in-frame rearrangements with V and J called. A share of clones is missing; checked studies link under half to unresolved V genes, and the rest is unexplained. The V and J calls and clone size are taken from that table; D and trimming were inferred from the DNA. This sample has about 340,000 clones in its table, and more than 70% of those were observed once. In total, the top ten clones hold under 3% of the sample.

Points on this clone: The antigen it recognizes is unknown. Base qualities are missing; no much larger clone stands one base away.

The CDR3 sequence holds 15 residues, the cysteine and phenylalanine included. The retained sequence is limited to the CDR3, 45 bases, with the frame set at the first base. CDR1 and CDR2 are drawn from the germline V gene (reference sequence): SGHKS, YYEKEE. The junction shows trimming of 4 bases on V and 2 bases on J, and the gene matches do not reach 6 bases of it. The chain couples TRBV5-5 to TRBJ2-7, and TRBD1 aligns with 10 junction nucleotides. This sequence was found in a man younger than 45 with active or convalescent COVID-19. The sequenced material came from peripheral blood. The CDR3 in this case is CASSPGGTGAYEQYF. The DNA reads as follows: TGTGCCAGCAGCCCAGGGGGGACAGGGGCCTACGAGCAGTACTTC.